This T cell receptor beta chain was captured by sequencing in a study of vaccination and CD4 T cells after COVID-19 (dated by TCRdb to the early 2020s). Notes on the research overall: Every convalescent patient had a positive nasal swab PCR test for SARS-CoV-2, with mild disease in several patients and severe disease in one. Post-vaccine blood samples were collected a median of about 72 days after the second vaccine dose, ranging from roughly 12 to 241 days. Control cultures used a CEFX viral epitope pool as positive control, an HIV-1 Nef peptide pool as negative control, or no peptide. Overlapping spike peptide pools from SARS-CoV-2 and from the common cold coronaviruses HCoV-NL63, HCoV-OC43 and HCoV-229E were used as culture stimuli. Participants received two doses of either the Pfizer-BioNTech BNT162b2 vaccine (n=8) or the Moderna mRNA-1273 vaccine (n=2). The convalescent cohort included six males and four females, with two Hispanic individuals, seven Caucasians, two Asians and one multiracial person. The spike-specific CD4+ TCR repertoire was compared before and after mRNA vaccination in about nine COVID-19 convalescent patients and a handful of infection-naive healthy vaccine recipients. Post-COVID blood samples from convalescent patients were collected a median of roughly 100 days after diagnosis, with a range of roughly 35 to 161 days. Broad study findings and their caveats: In convalescent patients, nearly all vaccine-specific clones (304 of 307) were found to be mono-reactive for SARS-CoV-2 spike rather than cross-reactive with common cold coronaviruses. Only a relatively small number of convalescent patients were included in the study, and early timepoints following natural infection were not analyzed. Among convalescent patients, a median approximately 88% of the SARS-CoV-2-reactive clones seen after vaccination appeared only after vaccination, which suggests priming specific to the vaccine. The median number of SARS-CoV-2-reactive clonotypes rose from about 23 after infection to 30 to 45 after vaccination, but the change was not significant.

This clonotype showed up just a few times. This clone's antigen is unknown. No base qualities exist here, and no much larger clone lies one base off it. The CDR3 covers 14 residues, taking in both the cysteine and the phenylalanine. Of the read, only the CDR3 DNA is kept; its 42 bases are in frame from base 1. Cut back by 6 bases and 3 bases, the V and J ends lie 11 bases apart. CDR1 and CDR2, looked up from the germline V gene, are SGHAT and FQNNGV. The sample's treatment or condition, from its label and the paper: roughly 10-day PBMC culture with coronavirus spike peptide pools or control peptides (ViraFEST assay). The ViraFEST assay, used in the study, expanded antigen-specific T cells with peptide pools and then identified the expanded clonotypes through TCR sequencing. The convalescent patients' positive SARS-CoV-2 PCR tests fell between March and December 2020, which was before the Alpha, Beta and Delta variants emerged in the United States. PBMCs were cultured at roughly 1.9 million per well in IMDM supplemented with roughly 5% human AB serum and 8.5 to 10 IU/ml IL-2, with 10 ug/ml peptide pools added. On days 3 and 7, half of the culture medium was replaced with fresh IL-2-containing medium. Once the cells had been in culture for about 10 days, the EasySep CD4+ T cell isolation kit was used to isolate CD4+ T cells by negative selection. Ficoll-Paque Plus gradient centrifugation was used to isolate PBMCs from whole blood, and the isolated PBMCs were then either used fresh or cryopreserved at -140C. In general, triplicate wells were set up for every culture condition.

The method behind the library was PCR. TCR sequencing of DNA from cultured CD4+ T cells used the Oncomine TCR Beta short-read assay at the Johns Hopkins FTIC core. The QIAamp micro DNA kit was used to extract genomic DNA from the cultured CD4+ T cells. Oncomine TCR Beta libraries from cultured CD4+ T cells were pooled with unique dual indexes and sequenced on an Illumina iSeq 100. Per the authors' processing: Non-productive sequences were filtered out, and CDR3s that did not start with C, did not end with F or W, or were shorter than 7 amino acids were discarded. Antigen-specific clonotypes were identified with the MANAFEST web application by comparing peptide-stimulated wells with reference and other culture wells. For a clone to be called positive, the clone needed an FDR below 0.05, an odds ratio above 5, and a productive frequency above 0.1% in at least two of three replicate wells. Clonotypes that were significantly expanded in both SARS-CoV-2 spike wells and at least one common cold coronavirus spike condition were defined as cross-reactive. CDR3 homology was assessed with Levenshtein distances (stringdist) and unrooted phylogenetic trees (ape) in R version 3.6.1. TCRdb applied fastp at Q25 and MiXCR to the public reads, then kept only in-frame beta chains. Records with the same CDR3 protein are collapsed into one entry carrying the most frequent genes and DNA. TCRdb assigned the V and J calls; the authors' analysis was not used. The table for this sample lists about 5,500 distinct CDR3 sequences; about two thirds of them were counted only once. The ten biggest clones cover roughly 19% of the sample.

Sequenced input: CD4+ T cells from blood, cultured in vitro. Rearrangement joined TRBV11-2 to TRBJ2-2; no D gene call is confident. The origin of this receptor is a human donor who had recovered from COVID-19. The nucleotide sequence is TGTGCCAGCAGATACATATCGCACACCGGGGAGCTGTTTTTT. Its coded protein is CASRYISHTGELFF.